What follows describes a single T cell receptor beta chain. Method: immunoSEQ multiplex PCR; TCRdb's copy keeps in-frame clones and lacks some. The table includes more than 45,000 clones, more than 80% detected once. CDR3 length: 17 residues. Germline-derived CDR1 and CDR2 are SGHNT and YENEEA. V dropped 2 bases and J dropped 0 bases, with 16 bases sitting between them. These data are taken from a study of blood T cell repertoires in COVID-19. In the study overall: Spain, Italy and the United States supplied samples that represented acute and convalescent COVID-19. The analysed material was cDNA or gDNA that came from T cells, B-cell-depleted T cells, or PBMCs.

This chain links TRBV11-3 with TRBJ1-2; perhaps TRBD1 as D (5 bases). Sequences were obtained from peripheral blood. This TCR was recovered from an elderly man in a cohort sampled during active COVID-19. CDR3 residues: CASSLLRGRTPNYGYTF. CDR3 nucleotides: TGTGCCAGCAGCTTATTAAGGGGCCGCACCCCTAACTATGGCTACACCTTC.